These 24 T cell receptor beta chains share one sample of origin, sequenced in a study of blood T cell repertoires in COVID-19. Only in-frame clones appear in the TCRdb table, and some are missing; sequencing was by immunoSEQ multiplex PCR. The sample shows more than 95,000 clones, approximately 85% of them seen only once. The sequenced sample was peripheral blood. Every receptor here comes from a man aged 55 to 70 with acute or convalescent COVID-19.

V is TRBV5-8 and J is TRBJ1-6, with D possibly TRBD1 on 5 matching bases. CDR1 is SGHTS, CDR2 YDEGEE, per germline. Between the trimmed V and J ends, which lost 0 bases and 0 bases, there was a span of 10 bases. This CDR3 contains 17 residues. CDR3 amino acids: CASSLGQGHSYNSPLHF. As DNA, the CDR3 is TGTGCCAGCAGCTTGGGCCAAGGACACTCCTATAATTCACCCCTCCACTTT. Variable domain in full (rest from reference TRBV5-8 and TRBJ1-6): EAGVTQSPTHLIKTRGQQATLRCSPISGHTSVYWYQQALGLGLQFLLWYDEGEERNRGNFPPRFSGRQFPNYSSELNVNALELEDSALYLCASSLGQGHSYNSPLHFGNGTRLTVT.

The chain uses TRBV18 and TRBJ1-2, with D unresolved. V was pared by 0 bases and J by 4 bases, with 6 bases between. The CDR3 extends over 13 amino acids. CDR1 is KGHSH and CDR2 is LQKENI in the germline V gene. CDR3 loop: CASSPPSTYGYTF. CDR3 bases: TGTGCCAGCTCACCACCGAGTACCTATGGCTACACCTTC.

The J gene is TRBJ2-3, the V gene TRBV7-8; TRBD2 aligns across 8 bases. This CDR3 contains 16 residues. The V segment lost 2 bases and the J segment 3 bases; nucleotides outside the gene matches: 7. The germline V gene encodes CDR1 SGHVS and CDR2 FQNEAQ. Here the CDR3 reads CASSLLNGRVTDTQYF. DNA for the CDR3: TGTGCCAGCAGCTTACTTAACGGGAGGGTTACAGATACGCAGTATTTT.

The J gene is TRBJ2-5, the V gene TRBV4-1, with D uncertain. CDR3 length equals 15 residues. Germline-derived CDR1 and CDR2 are MGHRA and YSYEKL. V lost 1 base and J lost 0, with 9 bases in between. The CDR3 region is CASSQAATYQETQYF. In DNA, the CDR3 is TGCGCCAGCAGCCAAGCTGCCACTTACCAAGAGACCCAGTACTTC.

The chain is built from TRBV5-1 and TRBJ2-3; D might be TRBD2 (6 bases). V was pared by 0 bases and J by 1 base, with 6 bases between. This CDR3 spans 14 amino acids. Germline V gene data show CDR1 as SGHRS and CDR2 as YFSETQ. CDR3 sequence (DNA): TGCGCCAGCAGCTTGGTAGCGGGCACAGATACGCAGTATTTT. This encodes CASSLVAGTDTQYF.

The rearrangement links TRBV5-8 to TRBJ2-5; TRBD2 might be the D (5 bases). Trimming took 4 bases from V and 5 from J, leaving 9 bases between them. Germline V CDR1 and CDR2: SGHTS, YDEGEE. The CDR3 loop spans 12 amino acids. DNA of the CDR3: TGTGCCAGCAGCCGACTAAGGGAGACCCAGTACTTC. Residues: CASSRLRETQYF. Filled out from reference TRBV5-8 and TRBJ2-5, the complete variable domain reads EAGVTQSPTHLIKTRGQQATLRCSPISGHTSVYWYQQALGLGLQFLLWYDEGEERNRGNFPPRFSGRQFPNYSSELNVNALELEDSALYLCASSRLRETQYFGPGTRLLVL.

The V gene is TRBV7-9, the J gene TRBJ1-1; possible D gene TRBD1, 5 bases. The ends were cut back, 5 bases at V and 2 bases at J, with 15 bases in the middle. Germline CDR1 reads SEHNR; CDR2 reads FQNEAQ (reference sequence). The length of the CDR3 is 15 residues. The DNA of the CDR3 is TGTGCCAGCAGCACTAGGGGCGGGGGAAACACTGAAGCTTTCTTT. It yields the protein CASSTRGGGNTEAFF.

The genes are TRBV10-3 and TRBJ1-6, with TRBD1 as a possible D gene (5 bases). The germline V gene has CDR1 ENHRY and CDR2 SYGVKD. The CDR3 is made up of 15 amino acids. The V gene lost 0 bases and the J gene lost 7 bases, with 10 bases spanning the gap. CDR3 loop: CAISESAGRNSPLHF. In DNA form, the CDR3 reads TGTGCCATCAGTGAGTCGGCAGGGCGAAATTCACCCCTCCACTTT.

The V and J genes are TRBV14 and TRBJ2-5; possible D gene TRBD2, 5 bases. The germline V gene has CDR1 SGHDN and CDR2 FVKESK. This CDR3 has 14 amino acids. Trimming took 1 base from V and 4 from J, leaving 10 bases between them. CDR3 residues: CASSQVLGGETQYF. Here the CDR3 DNA reads TGTGCCAGCAGCCAAGTTCTTGGAGGAGAGACCCAGTACTTC.

This clone came up once. The chain uses TRBV4-1 and TRBJ1-6, with TRBD1 matching over 10 bases. CDR1 MGHRA and CDR2 YSYEKL come from the germline V gene. The CDR3 has 18 residues. The V and J ends lost 0 bases and 7 bases, in that order; junction bases with no gene match: 9. The CDR3, as DNA: TGCGCCAGCAGCCAAGATCCTATTGGACAGGGGGGGAATTCACCCCTCCACTTT. This encodes CASSQDPIGQGGNSPLHF.

The chain uses TRBV30 and TRBJ1-4, with no clear D. Trimming stripped 7 bases from V and 0 bases from J, with 15 bases between. The CDR3 extends over 15 amino acids. Looked up from germline, CDR1 is GTSNPN and CDR2 is SVGIG (reference sequence). The CDR3 DNA reads TGTGCCTCCACTTCCCAGCGAACAACTAATGAAAAACTGTTTTTT. This encodes CASTSQRTTNEKLFF. Full variable domain (outside the CDR3, taken from reference TRBV30 and TRBJ1-4): SQTIHQWPATLVQPVGSPLSLECTVEGTSNPNLYWYRQAAGRGLQLLFYSVGIGQISSEVPQNLSASRPQDRQFILSSKKLLLSDSGFYLCASTSQRTTNEKLFFGSGTQLSVL.

This clone appeared once. The gene calls are TRBV7-2 and TRBJ1-5, with 7 bases that match TRBD1. This CDR3 region has 15 residues. V was pared by 5 bases and J by 7 bases, with 11 bases of the junction left unmatched. The V gene's germline CDR1 is SGHTA and CDR2 FQGNSA. DNA of the CDR3: TGTGCCAGCAGCGTTGGGACAGTCCTTGGGCAGCCCCAGCATTTT. Its protein is CASSVGTVLGQPQHF.

CDR3: CASSQDVQAAGNTIYF. The DNA for the CDR3 is TGTGCCAGCAGCCAAGACGTTCAAGCGGCTGGAAACACCATATATTTT. This chain uses TRBV3-1 (or the pseudogene TRBV3-2) with TRBJ1-3; D call uncertain. The CDR3 is 16 residues long. V gave up 0 bases and J gave up 2 bases, with 11 bases separating them. Germline V gives CDR1 LGHDT, CDR2 YNNKEL (reference sequence).

V is TRBV2 and J is TRBJ1-5; 8 bases are a match to TRBD1. Germline CDR1 is SNHLY and CDR2 is FYNNEI. V lost 6 bases, J lost 3 bases, and 7 bases stayed unmatched. This CDR3 is built from 15 residues. In DNA form, the CDR3 reads TGTGCCAGCAGCCGGACAGGGATAGACAATCAGCCCCAGCATTTT. Protein product: CASSRTGIDNQPQHF.

This clone was found a few times. J is TRBJ1-5 and V is TRBV28, with 7 bases fitting TRBD1. Germline CDR1 and CDR2: MDHEN and SYDVKM. This CDR3 has 12 residues. After removal of 8 bases from V and 7 bases from J, the junction contained 5 bases not matched to a gene. CDR3 in DNA: TGTGCCAGCGCCCAGGGGGGCCAGCCCCAGCATTTT. As protein: CASAQGGQPQHF. The full variable domain, completed using reference TRBV28 and TRBJ1-5, is DVKVTQSSRYLVKRTGEKVFLECVQDMDHENMFWYRQDPGLGLRLIYFSYDVKMKEKGDIPEGYSVSREKKERFSLILESASTNQTSMYLCASAQGGQPQHFGDGTRLSIL.

The chain is built from TRBV28 and TRBJ1-1; 11 nucleotides agree with TRBD1. This CDR3 has 15 residues. V was clipped by 6 bases and J by 1 base; unmatched bases: 4. The germline V gene encodes CDR1 MDHEN and CDR2 SYDVKM. CDR3 residues: CASRGQGERNTEAFF. For the CDR3, the DNA is TGTGCCAGCAGGGGACAGGGGGAACGGAACACTGAAGCTTTCTTT.

The chain recombines TRBV11-2 with TRBJ2-1, with 8 bases that match TRBD2. The CDR3 length is 18 residues. The germline V gene has CDR1 SGHAT and CDR2 FQNNGV. The V segment lost 6 bases and the J segment 8 bases; nucleotides outside the gene matches: 21. DNA for the CDR3: TGTGCCAGCAGATCAGGGGAAGTGGGACTAGTCCGGCACGATGAGCAGTTCTTC. This encodes CASRSGEVGLVRHDEQFF.

The chain combines TRBV6-2 or TRBV6-3 with TRBJ2-7, with 7 bases aligning to TRBD1. The CDR3 is 15 residues long. The V segment lost 0 bases and the J segment 6 bases; nucleotides outside the gene matches: 8. CDR1 is MNHEY, CDR2 SVGEGT, per germline. In DNA form, the CDR3 reads TGTGCCAGCAGTTACTCGTGGCAGGGGGAGCGCGAGCAGTACTTC. Translating it yields CASSYSWQGEREQYF.

This chain uses TRBV7-9 with TRBJ2-2; 7 bases are a match to TRBD1. Trimming at V came to 11 bases and at J to 0 bases, leaving 9 bases not matched to a gene. The length of the CDR3 is 15 residues. Germline V gene sequence: CDR1 SEHNR, CDR2 FQNEAQ (reference sequence). For the CDR3, the DNA is TGTGCCGGCATTGACAGGGACCCGAACACCGGGGAGCTGTTTTTT. It yields the protein CAGIDRDPNTGELFF.

CDR3 sequence (DNA): TGTGCCAGCAGCGGACGACAGGGCCGTAATTCACCCCTCCACTTT. This gives the protein CASSGRQGRNSPLHF. The chain carries TRBV11-3 and TRBJ1-6; TRBD1 matches 7 bases. Germline CDR1 SGHNT, CDR2 YENEEA. The CDR3 is made up of 15 amino acids. Trimming took 5 bases from V and 6 from J; bases not matched to a gene: 7.

The J gene is TRBJ1-5, the V gene TRBV19; unclear D gene. The germline V gene has CDR1 LNHDA and CDR2 SQIVND (reference sequence). V shed 6 bases and J shed 6 bases, with 15 bases lying between them. This CDR3 has 14 amino acids. DNA of the CDR3: TGTGCCAGTAGCCTAGCCAGTTTCAGTCAGCCCCAGCATTTT. Translated: CASSLASFSQPQHF.

The rearrangement joins TRBV5-6 to TRBJ2-1, with 7 bases aligning to TRBD1. The J segment lost 6 bases and the V segment lost 7 bases, leaving 4 bases of the junction unmatched. CDR1 and CDR2 from the germline V gene are SGHDT and YYEEEE. This CDR3 has 12 amino acids. The CDR3 is CASLGQPNEQFF. In nucleotides, the CDR3 is TGTGCCAGCCTGGGACAGCCCAATGAGCAGTTCTTC.

This chain uses TRBV7-9 with TRBJ1-5; D is undetermined. CDR1 is SEHNR, CDR2 FQNEAQ, per germline (reference sequence). The CDR3 consists of 14 residues. V lost 0 bases to trimming and J lost 2 bases, with 5 bases between them. DNA for the CDR3: TGTGCCAGCAGCTTAGCCCAGGGCAATCAGCCCCAGCATTTT. It translates to CASSLAQGNQPQHF.

This sequence joins TRBV30 and TRBJ2-1; 16 nucleotides align to TRBD2. Germline CDR1 and CDR2: GTSNPN and SVGIG (reference sequence). V was pared by 0 bases and J by 5 bases, with 7 bases of the junction left unmatched. The CDR3 covers 18 residues. CDR3 sequence: CAWSVWGLAGGNHNEQFF. The CDR3 DNA is TGTGCCTGGAGTGTATGGGGACTAGCGGGAGGGAATCACAATGAGCAGTTCTTC.